These 19 T cell receptor beta chains originate from one sample sequenced in a study of technical replicates of blood from a few donors. TCRdb's copy holds only in-frame clones and misses some; the assay was immunoSEQ multiplex PCR. This table holds tens of thousands of clones, approximately 96% found once. Sequenced: T cells isolated from PBMCs. These receptors all come from a human donor in good health.

This rearrangement joins TRBV5-6 to TRBJ1-2; D might be TRBD1 (5 bases). With 1 base removed from V and 6 bases from J, the gap between germline ends came to 13 bases. The germline CDR1 and CDR2 sequences are SGHDT and YYEEEE. The CDR3 consists of 14 residues. The CDR3, as DNA: TGTGCCAGCAGCTTGATGAGCAGGGCAGATGGCTACACCTTC. It is translated as CASSLMSRADGYTF.

This clone appeared a single time. The V and J genes are TRBV7-2 and TRBJ1-5, with 8 bases matching TRBD1. The V gene end was trimmed by 5 bases and the J gene end by 6 bases; junction bases not matched to a gene: 9. The CDR3 has 15 residues. The germline V gene has CDR1 SGHTA and CDR2 FQGNSA. The DNA of the CDR3 is TGTGCCAGCAGCCAAGAAAGGACAGGGATTCAGCCCCAGCATTTT. Its protein product is CASSQERTGIQPQHF.

The CDR3 is CSASGQVEAFF. DNA of the CDR3: TGCAGCGCAAGCGGACAGGTTGAAGCTTTCTTT. The chain links TRBV29-1 to TRBJ1-1; 7 bases match TRBD1. The CDR3 sequence is 11 residues long. V lost 7 bases to trimming and J lost 7 bases; unmatched junction nucleotides: 6. CDR1 is SQVTM and CDR2 is ANQGSEA in the germline V gene.

The gene calls are TRBV27 and TRBJ2-7, with 8 bases lining up with TRBD2. Looked up from germline, CDR1 is MNHEY and CDR2 is SMNVEV (reference sequence). The V segment lost 5 bases and the J segment 4 bases; nucleotides outside the gene matches: 7. This CDR3 has 14 residues. The DNA for the CDR3 is TGTGCCAGCAGTAAAGGACTAGCTGATTACGAGCAGTACTTC. It yields the protein CASSKGLADYEQYF.

The chain employs TRBV27 and TRBJ1-3; 7 bases map to TRBD1. From germline, CDR1 is MNHEY and CDR2 SMNVEV (reference sequence). The V segment lost 5 bases and the J segment 3 bases; nucleotides outside the gene matches: 10. The CDR3 totals 16 residues. CDR3 in amino acids: CASSTRAGGHGNTIYF. The DNA of the CDR3 is TGTGCCAGCAGTACCCGGGCAGGGGGTCATGGAAACACCATATATTTT.

This clone was recorded once. V usage is TRBV28 and J usage is TRBJ1-2; TRBD1 aligns across 7 bases. V dropped 10 bases and J dropped 5; count of bases not matched to a gene: 10. CDR1 is MDHEN and CDR2 is SYDVKM in the germline V gene. The length of the CDR3 is 13 residues. The CDR3 loop is CAIFTGDPYGYTF. CDR3 nucleotide sequence: TGTGCCATCTTCACAGGGGACCCTTATGGCTACACCTTC.

This rearrangement joins TRBV7-2 to TRBJ2-7, with unresolved D. V was pared by 1 base and J by 3 bases, with 10 bases between. The CDR3 is 14 amino acids. Germline loops: CDR1 SGHTA, CDR2 FQGNSA. The chain's CDR3 is CASSLGLLDYEQYF. The CDR3 DNA reads as TGTGCCAGCAGCTTAGGGTTACTCGACTACGAGCAGTACTTC.

The chain has TRBV9 and TRBJ2-6; D remains ambiguous. Trimming took off 2 bases at V and 4 bases at J, with 4 bases between the two ends. Germline assignment: CDR1 SGDLS and CDR2 YYNGEE. The CDR3 contains 13 residues. CDR3 coding DNA: TGTGCCAGCAGCGTTCCGGGGGCCAACGTCCTGACTTTC. Its translation is CASSVPGANVLTF.

The chain employs TRBV7-3 and TRBJ1-1; 9 nucleotides line up with TRBD1. CDR3 size: 13 residues. J gave up 5 bases and V 4 bases, and 2 bases lay outside the gene matches. Germline V gives CDR1 SGHTA, CDR2 FQGTGA. In DNA, the CDR3 is TGTGCCAGCAGCTGGACAGGGGCTACTGAAGCTTTCTTT. It translates to CASSWTGATEAFF.

This clone was recorded a few times. The chain carries TRBV29-1 and TRBJ1-1; no reliable D call. V was shortened by 7 bases and J by 1 base, with 13 bases between the two germline ends. The CDR3 consists of 13 residues. CDR1 is SQVTM, CDR2 ANQGSEA, per germline. DNA for the CDR3: TGCAGCGCTGCTGAGGGAGGGAACACTGAAGCTTTCTTT. It translates to CSAAEGGNTEAFF. The full variable domain, its missing parts supplied by reference TRBV29-1 and TRBJ1-1, is SAVISQKPSRDICQRGTSLTIQCQVDSQVTMMFWYRQQPGQSLTLIATANQGSEATYESGFVIDKFPISRPNLTFSTLTVSNMSPEDSSIYLCSAAEGGNTEAFFGQGTRLTVV.

This chain joins TRBV5-8 and TRBJ2-7; D is unclear. Germline lookup yields CDR1 SGHTS and CDR2 YDEGEE. V lost 2 bases, J lost 6 bases, and 3 bases lay in between. The CDR3 is 10 residues long. The CDR3 here is CASSFLEQYF. The DNA of the CDR3 is TGTGCCAGCAGCTTCCTCGAGCAGTACTTC.

V and J are TRBV7-2 and TRBJ2-1; perhaps TRBD1 as D (6 bases). The CDR3 runs to 14 residues. Germline CDR1 reads SGHTA; CDR2 reads FQGNSA. V lost 3 bases and J 4 bases, leaving 10 bases between the germline ends. The CDR3 region is CASSLRDKYNEQFF. CDR3 in DNA: TGTGCCAGCAGCTTGAGGGACAAATACAATGAGCAGTTCTTC.

The chain combines TRBV4-3 with TRBJ1-1; D is undetermined. The CDR3 has 13 residues. V was cut by 0 bases and J by 4 bases, with 6 bases left in between. CDR1 is LGHNA and CDR2 is YSLEER in the germline V gene. This CDR3 is CASSQDGFTEAFF. CDR3 coding DNA: TGCGCCAGCAGCCAAGACGGGTTCACTGAAGCTTTCTTT.

Notes on this clone: The sample carries other DNA sequences with the same CDR3. CDR3 residues: CASRTGGQPQHF. CDR3 in DNA: TGTGCCAGCCGGACAGGGGGTCAGCCCCAGCATTTT. The chain is built from TRBV27 and TRBJ1-5, with 10 positions matching TRBD1. Germline assignment: CDR1 MNHEY and CDR2 SMNVEV (reference sequence). V gave up 8 bases and J gave up 6 bases; unmatched junction bases: 1. The CDR3 loop spans 12 amino acids.

The V gene is TRBV30, the J gene TRBJ2-7; perhaps TRBD2 as D (5 bases). The CDR3 loop spans 11 amino acids. Germline V gene data show CDR1 as GTSNPN and CDR2 as SVGIG (reference sequence). The V end was cut by 1 base, the J end by 5 bases, with 6 bases between. This CDR3 is CAWSDGNEQYF. The CDR3 DNA is TGTGCCTGGAGTGACGGGAACGAGCAGTACTTC.

The V gene is TRBV2, the J gene TRBJ1-4, with a weak D call TRBD1 (6 bases). Between the trimmed V and J ends, which lost 7 bases and 8 bases, there was a span of 17 bases. Germline lookup yields CDR1 SNHLY and CDR2 FYNNEI. The CDR3 is 14 amino acids. The CDR3 protein is CASNLQGFREKLFF. The CDR3 DNA follows: TGTGCCAGCAACTTACAGGGATTTAGGGAAAAACTGTTTTTT.

V is TRBV5-5 and J is TRBJ1-4; D gene uncertain. Looked up from germline, CDR1 is SGHKS and CDR2 is YYEKEE (reference sequence). The CDR3 runs 15 residues. The V and J ends lost 3 bases and 5 bases respectively, with 14 bases between them. In DNA form, the CDR3 reads TGTGCCAGCAGCTCCGGGTCCCGAGGAAATGAAAAACTGTTTTTT. Translated: CASSSGSRGNEKLFF. Using reference TRBV5-5 and TRBJ1-4 for the parts outside the CDR3, the full variable domain is DAGVTQSPTHLIKTRGQQVTLRCSPISGHKSVSWYQQVLGQGPQFIFQYYEKEERGRGNFPDRFSARQFPNYSSELNVNALLLGDSALYLCASSSGSRGNEKLFFGSGTQLSVL.

This chain joins TRBV5-6 and TRBJ1-5, with no clear D. Trimming left V 5 bases short and J 9 bases short, with 15 bases between. CDR1 and CDR2 (germline): SGHDT, YYEEEE. CDR3 size: 13 residues. The CDR3 region has the DNA TGTGCCAGCAGTTATGATATAGTTGGGCCCCAGCATTTT. Amino acid sequence: CASSYDIVGPQHF.

The chain uses TRBV12-5 and TRBJ1-5; maybe TRBD1 (6 bases). The CDR3 extends over 14 amino acids. Trimming left V 5 bases short and J 7 bases short, with 15 bases between. CDR1 and CDR2 from the germline V gene are LGHNT and FRNRAP. CDR3 DNA: TGTGCTAGTGGTGCAACAGGGTCGAGGCAGCCCCAGCATTTT. Translating it yields CASGATGSRQPQHF. Full variable domain (outside the CDR3, taken from reference TRBV12-5 and TRBJ1-5): DARVTQTPRHKVTEMGQEVTMRCQPILGHNTVFWYRQTMMQGLELLAYFRNRAPLDDSGMPKDRFSAEMPDATLATLKIQPSEPRDSAVYFCASGATGSRQPQHFGDGTRLSIL.